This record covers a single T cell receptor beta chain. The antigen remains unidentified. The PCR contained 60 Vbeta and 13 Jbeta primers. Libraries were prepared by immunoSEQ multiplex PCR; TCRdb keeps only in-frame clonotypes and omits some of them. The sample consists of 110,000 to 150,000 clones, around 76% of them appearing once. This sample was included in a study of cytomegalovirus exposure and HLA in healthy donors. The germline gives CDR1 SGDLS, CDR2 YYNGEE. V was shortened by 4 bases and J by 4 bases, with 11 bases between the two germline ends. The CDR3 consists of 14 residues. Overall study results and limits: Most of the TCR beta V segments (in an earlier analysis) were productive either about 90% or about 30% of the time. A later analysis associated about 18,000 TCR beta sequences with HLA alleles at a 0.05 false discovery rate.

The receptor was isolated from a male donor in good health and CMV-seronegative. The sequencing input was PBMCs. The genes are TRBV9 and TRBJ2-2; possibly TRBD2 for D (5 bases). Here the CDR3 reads CASSLNRGTGELFF. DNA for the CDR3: TGTGCCAGCAGCCTAAATCGGGGCACCGGGGAGCTGTTTTTT.